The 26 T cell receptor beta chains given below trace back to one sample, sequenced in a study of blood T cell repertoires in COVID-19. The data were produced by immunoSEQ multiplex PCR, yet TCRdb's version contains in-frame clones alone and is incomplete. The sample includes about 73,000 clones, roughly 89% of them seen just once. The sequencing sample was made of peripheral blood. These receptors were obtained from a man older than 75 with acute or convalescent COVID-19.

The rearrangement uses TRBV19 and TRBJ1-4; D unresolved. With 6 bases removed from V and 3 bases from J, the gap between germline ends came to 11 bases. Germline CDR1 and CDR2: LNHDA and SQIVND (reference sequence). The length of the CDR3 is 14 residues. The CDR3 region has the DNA TGTGCCAGTAGGTCCCAGGCATCTAATGAAAAACTGTTTTTT. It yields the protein CASRSQASNEKLFF. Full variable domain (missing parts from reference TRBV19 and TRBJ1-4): DGGITQSPKYLFRKEGQNVTLSCEQNLNHDAMYWYRQDPGQGLRLIYYSQIVNDFQKGDIAEGYSVSREKKESFPLTVTSAQKNPTAFYLCASRSQASNEKLFFGSGTQLSVL.

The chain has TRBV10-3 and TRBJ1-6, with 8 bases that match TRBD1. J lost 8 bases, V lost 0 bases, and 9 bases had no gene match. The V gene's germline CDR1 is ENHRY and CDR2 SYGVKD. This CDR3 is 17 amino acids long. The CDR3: CAISESGPQGAYSPLHF. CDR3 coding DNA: TGTGCCATCAGTGAGTCTGGACCCCAGGGGGCGTATTCACCCCTCCACTTT.

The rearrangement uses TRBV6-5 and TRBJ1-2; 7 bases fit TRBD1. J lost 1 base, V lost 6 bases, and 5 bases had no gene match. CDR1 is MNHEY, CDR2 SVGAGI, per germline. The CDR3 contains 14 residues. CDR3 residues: CASRPGTVNYGYTF. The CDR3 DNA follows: TGTGCCAGCAGACCCGGGACAGTTAACTATGGCTACACCTTC.

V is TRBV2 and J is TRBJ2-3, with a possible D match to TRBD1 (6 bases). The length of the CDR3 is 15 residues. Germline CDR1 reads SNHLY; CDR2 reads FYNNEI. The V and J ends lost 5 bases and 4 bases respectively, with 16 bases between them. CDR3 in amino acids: CASSYGQSGPDTQYF. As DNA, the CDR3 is TGTGCCAGCAGTTACGGACAGTCAGGGCCAGATACGCAGTATTTT.

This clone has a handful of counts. CDR3 in amino acids: CASRPDSTLTYEQYF. The CDR3 DNA follows: TGTGCCAGTAGACCGGACTCGACATTGACCTACGAGCAGTACTTC. This chain uses TRBV19 with TRBJ2-7; tentatively, D is TRBD2 (5 bases). Per the germline V gene, CDR1 is LNHDA and CDR2 is SQIVND (reference sequence). The CDR3 consists of 15 residues. V was trimmed by 6 bases and J by 2 bases, leaving 17 bases between them.

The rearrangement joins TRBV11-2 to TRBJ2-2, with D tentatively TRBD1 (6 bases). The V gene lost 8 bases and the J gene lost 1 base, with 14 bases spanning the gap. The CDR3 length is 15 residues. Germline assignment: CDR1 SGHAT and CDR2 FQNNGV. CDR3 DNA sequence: TGTGCCAGCGGCGGACAGATAGTGAACACCGGGGAGCTGTTTTTT. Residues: CASGGQIVNTGELFF.

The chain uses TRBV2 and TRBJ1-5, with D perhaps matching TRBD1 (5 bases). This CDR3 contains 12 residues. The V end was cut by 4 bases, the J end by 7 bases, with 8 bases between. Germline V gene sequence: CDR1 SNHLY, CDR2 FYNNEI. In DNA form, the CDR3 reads TGTGCCAGCAGTGTGGGGGGACAGCCCCAGCATTTT. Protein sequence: CASSVGGQPQHF.

This CDR3 is CASSLGVIGRGNTGELFF. As DNA, the CDR3 is TGTGCCAGCAGCTTGGGAGTAATAGGCCGGGGGAACACCGGGGAGCTGTTTTTT. V gene TRBV5-5 combines with J gene TRBJ2-2, with TRBD2 as a possible D gene (5 bases). The CDR3 runs to 18 residues. Germline V lookup: CDR1 SGHKS, CDR2 YYEKEE (reference sequence). Trimming shortened V by 0 bases and J by 1 base, and 16 bases separated the two germline ends.

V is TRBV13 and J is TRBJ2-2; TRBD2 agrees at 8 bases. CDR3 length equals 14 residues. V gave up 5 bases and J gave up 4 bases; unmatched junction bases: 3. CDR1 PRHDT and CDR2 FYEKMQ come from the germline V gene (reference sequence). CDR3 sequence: CASSPGGVTGELFF. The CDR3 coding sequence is TGTGCCAGCAGCCCCGGGGGGGTCACCGGGGAGCTGTTTTTT.

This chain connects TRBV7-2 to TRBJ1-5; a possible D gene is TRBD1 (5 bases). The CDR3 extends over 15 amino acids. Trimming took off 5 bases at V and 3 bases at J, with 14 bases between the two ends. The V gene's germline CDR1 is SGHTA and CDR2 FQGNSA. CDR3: CASSPNRGSNQPQHF. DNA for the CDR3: TGTGCCAGCAGCCCTAATAGGGGTTCCAATCAGCCCCAGCATTTT.

The CDR3 sequence: CASSLDATSGRAGDIQYF. DNA for the CDR3: TGTGCCAGCAGCTTAGACGCGACTAGCGGGAGGGCCGGAGACATTCAGTACTTC. The V gene is TRBV7-2, the J gene TRBJ2-4; 14 bases align to TRBD2. From germline, CDR1 is SGHTA and CDR2 FQGNSA. The CDR3 runs 18 residues. V lost 1 base, J lost 8 bases, and 10 bases stayed unmatched.

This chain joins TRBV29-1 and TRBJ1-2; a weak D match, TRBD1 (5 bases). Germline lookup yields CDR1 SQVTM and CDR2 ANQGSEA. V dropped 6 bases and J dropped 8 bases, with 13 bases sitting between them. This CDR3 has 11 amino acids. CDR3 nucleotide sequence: TGCAGCGTGGGGACTTTGGGAGGCTACACCTTC. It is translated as CSVGTLGGYTF.

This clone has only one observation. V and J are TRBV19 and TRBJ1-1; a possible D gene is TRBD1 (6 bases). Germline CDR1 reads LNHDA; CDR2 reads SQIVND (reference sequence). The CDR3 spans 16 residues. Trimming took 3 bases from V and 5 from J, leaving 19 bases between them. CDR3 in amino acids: CASSIAGDITGTEAFF. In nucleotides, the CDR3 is TGTGCCAGTAGTATCGCAGGGGACATAACGGGAACTGAAGCTTTCTTT.

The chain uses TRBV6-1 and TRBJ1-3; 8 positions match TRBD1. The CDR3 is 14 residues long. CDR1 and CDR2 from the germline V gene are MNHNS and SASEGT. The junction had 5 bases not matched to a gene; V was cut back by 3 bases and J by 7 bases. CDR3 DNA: TGTGCCAGCAGTGATCAGGGGGCCTCGAACACCATATATTTT. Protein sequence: CASSDQGASNTIYF.

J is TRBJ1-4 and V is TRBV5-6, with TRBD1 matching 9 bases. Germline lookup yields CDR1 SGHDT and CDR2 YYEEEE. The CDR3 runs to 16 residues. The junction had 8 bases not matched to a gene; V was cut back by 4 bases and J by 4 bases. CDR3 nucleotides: TGTGCCAGCAGCCAGGACAGGGGCCCGGATAATGAAAAACTGTTTTTT. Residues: CASSQDRGPDNEKLFF. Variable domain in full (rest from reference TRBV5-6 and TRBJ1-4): DAGVTQSPTHLIKTRGQQVTLRCSPKSGHDTVSWYQQALGQGPQFIFQYYEEEERQRGNFPDRFSGHQFPNYSSELNVNALLLGDSALYLCASSQDRGPDNEKLFFGSGTQLSVL.

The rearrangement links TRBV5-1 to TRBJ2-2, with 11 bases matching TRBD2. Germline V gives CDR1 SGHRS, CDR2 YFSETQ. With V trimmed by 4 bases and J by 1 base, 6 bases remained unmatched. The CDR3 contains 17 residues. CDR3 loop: CASSVMGTSGNTGELFF. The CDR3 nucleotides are TGCGCCAGCAGCGTTATGGGGACTAGCGGGAACACCGGGGAGCTGTTTTTT.

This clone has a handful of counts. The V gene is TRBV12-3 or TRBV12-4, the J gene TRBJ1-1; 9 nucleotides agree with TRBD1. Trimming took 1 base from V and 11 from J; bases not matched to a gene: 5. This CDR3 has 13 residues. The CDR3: CASSLETGGSAFF. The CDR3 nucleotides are TGTGCCAGCAGTTTAGAAACAGGGGGCTCCGCTTTCTTT.

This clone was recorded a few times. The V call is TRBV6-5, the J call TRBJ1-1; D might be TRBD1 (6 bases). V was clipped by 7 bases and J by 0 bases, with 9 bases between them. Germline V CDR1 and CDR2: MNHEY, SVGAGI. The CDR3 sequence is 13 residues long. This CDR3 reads CASTGQMNTEAFF. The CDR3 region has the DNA TGTGCCAGCACCGGACAGATGAACACTGAAGCTTTCTTT.

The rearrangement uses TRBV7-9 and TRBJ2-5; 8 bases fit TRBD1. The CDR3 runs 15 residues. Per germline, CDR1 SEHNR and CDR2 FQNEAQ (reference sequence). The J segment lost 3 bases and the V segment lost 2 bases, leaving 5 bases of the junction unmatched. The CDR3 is CASSLQGADKETQYF. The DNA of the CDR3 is TGTGCCAGCAGCTTACAGGGGGCCGATAAAGAGACCCAGTACTTC.

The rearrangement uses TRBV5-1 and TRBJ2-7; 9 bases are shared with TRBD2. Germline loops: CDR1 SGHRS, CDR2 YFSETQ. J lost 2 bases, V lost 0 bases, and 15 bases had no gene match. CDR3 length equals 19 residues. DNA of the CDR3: TGCGCCAGCAGCTTGGCCGGATACCGAGCTAGCGGGATCCCCTACGAGCAGTACTTC. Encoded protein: CASSLAGYRASGIPYEQYF.

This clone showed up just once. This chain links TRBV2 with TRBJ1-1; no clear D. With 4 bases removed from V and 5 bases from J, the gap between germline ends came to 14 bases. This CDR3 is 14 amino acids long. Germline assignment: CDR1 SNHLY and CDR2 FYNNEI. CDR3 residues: CASSAARTGTEAFF. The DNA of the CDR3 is TGTGCCAGCAGTGCGGCCAGGACGGGGACTGAAGCTTTCTTT.

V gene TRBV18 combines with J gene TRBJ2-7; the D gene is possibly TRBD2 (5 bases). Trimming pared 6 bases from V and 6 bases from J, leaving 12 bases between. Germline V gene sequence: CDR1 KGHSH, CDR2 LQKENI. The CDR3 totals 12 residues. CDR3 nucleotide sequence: TGTGCCAGCTCCCCTGCGGGTTCCGAGCAGTACTTC. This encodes CASSPAGSEQYF.

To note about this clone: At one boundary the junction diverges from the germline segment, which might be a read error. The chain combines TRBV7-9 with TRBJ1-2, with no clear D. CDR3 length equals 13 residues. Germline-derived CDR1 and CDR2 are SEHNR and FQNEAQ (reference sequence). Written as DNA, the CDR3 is TGTGCCAGCAGCTTAGAAGGAACAGTCCCGGTGCTTTTC. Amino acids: CASSLEGTVPVLF.

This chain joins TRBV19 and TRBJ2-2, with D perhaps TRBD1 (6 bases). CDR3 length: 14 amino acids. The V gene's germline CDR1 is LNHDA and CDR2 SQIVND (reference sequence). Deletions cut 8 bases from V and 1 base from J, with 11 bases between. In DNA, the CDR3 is TGTGCCAGTGGCTCGGACAGGAACACCGGGGAGCTGTTTTTT. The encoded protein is CASGSDRNTGELFF.

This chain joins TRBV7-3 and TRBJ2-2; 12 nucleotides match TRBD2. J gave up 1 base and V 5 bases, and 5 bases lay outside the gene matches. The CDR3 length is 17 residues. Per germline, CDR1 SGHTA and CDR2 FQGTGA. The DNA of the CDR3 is TGTGCCAGCAGCCCGCAGACTAGCGGGGGGAACACCGGGGAGCTGTTTTTT. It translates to CASSPQTSGGNTGELFF.

The CDR3 spells CATSDPGVYGYTF. The DNA of the CDR3 is TGTGCCACCAGTGACCCCGGGGTATATGGCTACACCTTC. V is TRBV24-1 and J is TRBJ1-2; no reliable D call. The length of the CDR3 is 13 residues. The germline V and J ends were trimmed by 4 bases and 5 bases, with 10 bases remaining between them. Germline CDR1 KGHDR, CDR2 SFDVKD.